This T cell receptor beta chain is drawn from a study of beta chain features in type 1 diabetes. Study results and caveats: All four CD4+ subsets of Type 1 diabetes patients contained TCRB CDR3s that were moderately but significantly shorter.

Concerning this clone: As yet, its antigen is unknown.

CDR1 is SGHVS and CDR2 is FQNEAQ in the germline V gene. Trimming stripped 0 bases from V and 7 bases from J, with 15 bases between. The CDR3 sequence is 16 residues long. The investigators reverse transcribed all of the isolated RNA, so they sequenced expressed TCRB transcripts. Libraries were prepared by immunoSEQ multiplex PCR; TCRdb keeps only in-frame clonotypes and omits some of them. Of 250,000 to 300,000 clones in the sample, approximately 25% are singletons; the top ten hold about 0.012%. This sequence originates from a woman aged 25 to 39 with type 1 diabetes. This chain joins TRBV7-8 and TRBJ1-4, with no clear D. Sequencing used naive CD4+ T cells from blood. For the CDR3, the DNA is TGTGCCAGCAGCTTAGCCTCCCCGGCGGTTGGTGAAAAACTGTTTTTT. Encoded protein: CASSLASPAVGEKLFF.